Many counts were recorded for the clone carrying this T cell receptor (beta chain). Its antigen remains unidentified. The data originate from a study of human T cells and chemical hapten exposure. Turning to the study itself: Weekly scalp doses of diphenylcyclopropenone were given to patients during the approximately 25-week study. Alopecia areata, totalis and universalis patients, mostly female, were included. Regarding the study as a whole: Every donor had alopecia, and their immune response may therefore differ from healthy people's.

Sample time point: patch test 3, about 24 weeks after DPC sensitization. Stated treatment: therapeutic diphenylcyclopropenone sensitization with weekly scalp DPC. It was the library that attached unique molecular identifiers to individual cDNA molecules. From the RACE reads, TCRdb called clonotypes with MiXCR, one entry per CDR3 protein. The sample includes 70,000 or so distinct CDR3 sequences, roughly 11% of them seen just once. The CDR3 has 18 amino acids. The V gene lost 0 bases and the J gene lost 7 bases, with 25 bases spanning the gap. Germline V lookup: CDR1 MNHEY, CDR2 SVGEGT. This chain uses TRBV6-2 or TRBV6-3 with TRBJ2-7; D not certain. This specimen was whole blood, taken in connection with sensitization to the hapten diphenylcyclopropenone (DPC). This TCR was sampled from a woman in her fifties or sixties with alopecia areata. Some clones in this sample may be carry-over from other donors' samples. This CDR3 reads CASSYSNKVTSRLWEQYF. CDR3 bases: TGTGCCAGCAGTTACTCTAATAAGGTGACGTCTAGGCTGTGGGAGCAGTACTTC.